Included here is one T cell receptor beta chain sequence, with context. The antigen is undetermined. These data belong to a study of high-grade serous ovarian cancer treatment subgroups. The overall study: Each sample yielded on average about 7,000 unique TCR beta rearrangements from more than 13,000 reads.

The tumor samples were collected prior to definitive surgery or chemotherapy. Sequencing was performed with immunoSEQ multiplex PCR; in TCRdb, only in-frame clones are kept and a portion is missing. In the table there are about 2,200 clones, 66% of which are singletons. Trimming removed 0 bases from V and 8 bases from J, with 4 bases in between. This CDR3 is built from 12 residues. Per germline, CDR1 ENHRY and CDR2 SYGVKD. Study conclusions and caveats: CDR1 and CDR2 were left unanalyzed; analyses focused on CDR3. Without spatial data, bulk sequencing limits insight into HGSC tumor diversity.

The clonotype originates from a human donor with high-grade serous ovarian cancer. This chain uses TRBV10-3 with TRBJ1-4; D remains unclear. The sequenced sample consisted of tumor tissue. This chain's CDR3 is CAISESGEKLFF. The CDR3 nucleotides read TGTGCCATCAGTGAGTCCGGGGAAAAACTGTTTTTT.